The 4 T cell receptor beta chains reported below all come from one sample, sequenced in a study of T cell responses to AZD1222 COVID-19 vaccine (dated by TCRdb to the early 2020s). Libraries were built with the immunoSEQ multiplex PCR assay. Drawn from immuneACCESS, this table holds only the in-frame rearrangements with V and J called that TCRdb kept. Clones are partly lost; checked studies trace under half to an unresolved V gene and leave the rest unexplained. Here the sample has roughly 120,000 clones; roughly 84% occur a single time. The ten biggest clones cover 7.5% to 8% of the sample. Interpreted using the paper, the time point label stands for: baseline before first vaccination. Source: peripheral blood, taken on day 0 of AZD1222 vaccination. The receptor set was obtained from an adult in good health.

CDR3 in amino acids: CASTRQGGGHEQYF. Here the CDR3 DNA reads TGTGCCAGCACCAGACAGGGTGGGGGCCACGAGCAGTACTTC. This sequence joins TRBV2 and TRBJ2-7, with TRBD1 matching 7 bases. V lost 7 bases to trimming and J lost 5 bases; unmatched junction nucleotides: 11. The CDR3 covers 14 residues. Per germline, CDR1 SNHLY and CDR2 FYNNEI.

V gene TRBV5-8 combines with J gene TRBJ1-4, with a weak D call TRBD1 (5 bases). The CDR3 is made up of 15 amino acids. V was cut by 3 bases and J by 5 bases, with 14 bases left in between. Looked up from germline, CDR1 is SGHTS and CDR2 is YDEGEE. CDR3 nucleotide sequence: TGTGCCAGCAGCTCCGGGACTTTAGAGAATGAAAAACTGTTTTTT. Its protein is CASSSGTLENEKLFF.

This clone has only a few counts. The same CDR3 can be traced to other DNA sequences in this sample. The chain combines TRBV11-2 with TRBJ1-4; 7 bases match TRBD1. V lost 3 bases to trimming and J lost 4 bases; unmatched junction nucleotides: 5. CDR1 is SGHAT, CDR2 FQNNGV, per germline. This CDR3 has 15 amino acids. The CDR3 loop reads CASSLEAGGNEKLFF. CDR3 nucleotides: TGTGCCAGCAGCTTGGAGGCAGGGGGTAATGAAAAACTGTTTTTT.

This chain connects TRBV2 to TRBJ1-1; TRBD1 matches 12 bases. The germline CDR1 and CDR2 sequences are SNHLY and FYNNEI. The ends lost 3 bases at V and 6 bases at J; junction bases unmatched: 5. The CDR3 is made up of 15 amino acids. For the CDR3, the DNA is TGTGCCAGCAGTGAGGGACAGGGGGCTTGGGCTGAAGCTTTCTTT. Residues: CASSEGQGAWAEAFF. Supplemented by reference TRBV2 and TRBJ1-1, the full variable domain reads EPEVTQTPSHQVTQMGQEVILRCVPISNHLYFYWYRQILGQKVEFLVSFYNNEISEKSEIFDDQFSVERPDGSNFTLKIRSTKLEDSAMYFCASSEGQGAWAEAFFGQGTRLTVV.